This TCR beta chain was captured in a study of cytomegalovirus exposure and HLA in healthy donors. Study-level points and caveats: In vitro checks showed that three CMV-associated chains really do target CMV antigens.

Comment on this clone: What it binds is unknown.

With 60 Vbeta and 13 Jbeta primers, the PCR was carried out. Generated by immunoSEQ multiplex PCR, the TCRdb table keeps only in-frame clones and is missing some. The sample holds around 86,000 clones, over 65% seen once. The germline V gene encodes CDR1 SGHTA and CDR2 FQGTGA. V was cut by 4 bases and J by 5 bases, with 17 bases left in between. The CDR3 sequence is 16 residues long. The chain carries TRBV7-3 and TRBJ2-2, with D perhaps matching TRBD2 (5 bases). The specimen was PBMCs. The sequence was collected from a man aged 45-65 years in good health and CMV-seropositive. CDR3 amino acids: CASSSNSEGITGELFF. In nucleotides, the CDR3 is TGTGCCAGCAGCTCTAACAGTGAGGGAATTACCGGGGAGCTGTTTTTT.